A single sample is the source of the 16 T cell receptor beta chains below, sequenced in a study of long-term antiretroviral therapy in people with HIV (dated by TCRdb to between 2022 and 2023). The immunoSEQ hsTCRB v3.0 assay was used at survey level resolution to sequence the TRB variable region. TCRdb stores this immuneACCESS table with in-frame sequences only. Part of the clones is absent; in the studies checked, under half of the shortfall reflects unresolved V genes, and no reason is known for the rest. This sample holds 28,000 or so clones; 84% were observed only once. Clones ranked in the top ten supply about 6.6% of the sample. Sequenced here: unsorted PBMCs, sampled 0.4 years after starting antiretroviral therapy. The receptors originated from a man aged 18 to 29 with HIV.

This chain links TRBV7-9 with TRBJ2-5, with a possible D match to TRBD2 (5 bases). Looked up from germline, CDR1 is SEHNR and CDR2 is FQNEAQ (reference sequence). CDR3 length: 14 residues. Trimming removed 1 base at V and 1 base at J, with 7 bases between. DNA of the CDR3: TGTGCCAGCAGCTTAGTAGCGATCCAAGAGACCCAGTACTTC. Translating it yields CASSLVAIQETQYF.

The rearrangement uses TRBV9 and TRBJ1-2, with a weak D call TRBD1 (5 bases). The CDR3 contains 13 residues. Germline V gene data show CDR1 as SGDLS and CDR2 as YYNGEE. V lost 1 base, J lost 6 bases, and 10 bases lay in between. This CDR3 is CASSVQGVNGYTF. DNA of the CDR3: TGTGCCAGCAGCGTACAGGGAGTAAATGGCTACACCTTC.

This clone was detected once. Here the CDR3 reads CASSGSDTQYF. The CDR3 DNA sequence: TGCGCCAGCAGCGGTTCAGATACGCAGTATTTT. This chain links TRBV5-1 with TRBJ2-3; D remains unclear. CDR1 SGHRS and CDR2 YFSETQ come from the germline V gene. This CDR3 is 11 amino acids long. The germline V and J ends were trimmed by 4 bases and 4 bases, with 4 bases remaining between them.

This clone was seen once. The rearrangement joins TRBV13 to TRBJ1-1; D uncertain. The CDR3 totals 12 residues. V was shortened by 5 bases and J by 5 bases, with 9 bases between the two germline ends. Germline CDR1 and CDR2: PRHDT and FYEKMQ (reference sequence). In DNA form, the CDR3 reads TGTGCCAGCAGCCCGGGAGGGACTGAAGCTTTCTTT. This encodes CASSPGGTEAFF.

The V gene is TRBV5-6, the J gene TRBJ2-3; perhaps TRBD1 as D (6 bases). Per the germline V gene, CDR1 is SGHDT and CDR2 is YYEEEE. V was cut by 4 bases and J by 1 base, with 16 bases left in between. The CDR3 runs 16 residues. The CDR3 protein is CASSHLGGSGTDTQYF. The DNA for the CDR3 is TGTGCCAGCAGCCACCTAGGGGGTTCCGGCACAGATACGCAGTATTTT.

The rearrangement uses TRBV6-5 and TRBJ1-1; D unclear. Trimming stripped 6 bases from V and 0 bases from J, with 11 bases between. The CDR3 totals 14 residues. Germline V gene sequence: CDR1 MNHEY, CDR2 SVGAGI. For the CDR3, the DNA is TGTGCCAGCAGCCAACAGAGCATGAACACTGAAGCTTTCTTT. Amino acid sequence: CASSQQSMNTEAFF.

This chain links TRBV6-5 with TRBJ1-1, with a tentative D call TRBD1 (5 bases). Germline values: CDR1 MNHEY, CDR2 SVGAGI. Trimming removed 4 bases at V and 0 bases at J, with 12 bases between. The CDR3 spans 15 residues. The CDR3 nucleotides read TGTGCCAGCAGTTCCAGAGCAGGGATGAACACTGAAGCTTTCTTT. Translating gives CASSSRAGMNTEAFF.

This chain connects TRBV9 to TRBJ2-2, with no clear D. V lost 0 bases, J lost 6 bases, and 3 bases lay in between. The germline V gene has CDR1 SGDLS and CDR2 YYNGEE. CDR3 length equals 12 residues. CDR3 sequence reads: CASSVVAGELFF. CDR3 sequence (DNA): TGTGCCAGCAGCGTAGTGGCCGGGGAGCTGTTTTTT.

CDR3 bases: TGTGCCAGCAGCGGTGGTACCCCCGGGGAGCTGTTTTTT. Protein sequence: CASSGGTPGELFF. The chain couples TRBV5-4 to TRBJ2-2, with no clear D. Germline CDR1 reads SGHNT; CDR2 reads YYREEE (reference sequence). The CDR3 sequence is 13 residues long. Trimming cost V 4 bases and J 6 bases, with 10 bases left between them.

The CDR3 nucleotides read TGCGCCAGCAGCTTGTGGGGGCATACTGAAGCTTTCTTT. It encodes CASSLWGHTEAFF. V usage is TRBV5-1 and J usage is TRBJ1-1; tentative D call: TRBD1 (6 bases). This CDR3 is built from 13 residues. V lost 1 base and J 5 bases, leaving 9 bases between the germline ends. The germline V gene encodes CDR1 SGHRS and CDR2 YFSETQ.

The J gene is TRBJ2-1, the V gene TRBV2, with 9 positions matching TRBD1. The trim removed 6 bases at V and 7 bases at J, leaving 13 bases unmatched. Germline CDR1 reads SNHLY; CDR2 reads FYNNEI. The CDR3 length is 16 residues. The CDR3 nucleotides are TGTGCCAGCAGAGGTGTACAGGGGGCTGTTAGTAATGAGCAGTTCTTC. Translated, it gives CASRGVQGAVSNEQFF.

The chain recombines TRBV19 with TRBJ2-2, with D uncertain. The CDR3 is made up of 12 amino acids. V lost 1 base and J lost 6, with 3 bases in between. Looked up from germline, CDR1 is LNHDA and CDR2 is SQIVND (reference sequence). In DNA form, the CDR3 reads TGTGCCAGTAGTATAGTTTCCGGGGAGCTGTTTTTT. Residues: CASSIVSGELFF.

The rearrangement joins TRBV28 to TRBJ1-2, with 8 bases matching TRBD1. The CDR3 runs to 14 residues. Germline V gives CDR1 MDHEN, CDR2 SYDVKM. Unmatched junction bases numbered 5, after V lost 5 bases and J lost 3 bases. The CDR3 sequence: CASSADRVHYGYTF. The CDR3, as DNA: TGTGCCAGCAGTGCGGACAGGGTGCACTATGGCTACACCTTC.

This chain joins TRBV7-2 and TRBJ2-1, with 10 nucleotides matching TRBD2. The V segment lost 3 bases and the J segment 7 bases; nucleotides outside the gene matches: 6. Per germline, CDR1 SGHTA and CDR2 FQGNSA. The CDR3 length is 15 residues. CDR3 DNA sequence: TGTGCCAGCAGCTTGAATAGCGGGGGGTTAAATGAGCAGTTCTTC. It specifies CASSLNSGGLNEQFF.

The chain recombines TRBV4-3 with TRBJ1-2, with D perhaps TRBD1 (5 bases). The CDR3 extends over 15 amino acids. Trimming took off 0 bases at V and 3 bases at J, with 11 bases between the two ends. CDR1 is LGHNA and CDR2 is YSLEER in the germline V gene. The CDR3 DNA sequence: TGCGCCAGCAGCCAAGATCCAGGGTTGGACTATGGCTACACCTTC. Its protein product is CASSQDPGLDYGYTF.

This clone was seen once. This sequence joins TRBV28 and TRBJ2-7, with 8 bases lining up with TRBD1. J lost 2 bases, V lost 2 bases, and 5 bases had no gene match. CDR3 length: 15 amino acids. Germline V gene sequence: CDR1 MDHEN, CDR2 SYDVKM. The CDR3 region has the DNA TGTGCCAGCAGTTTAACCCAGACAGGGGCCTACGAGCAGTACTTC. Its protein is CASSLTQTGAYEQYF.